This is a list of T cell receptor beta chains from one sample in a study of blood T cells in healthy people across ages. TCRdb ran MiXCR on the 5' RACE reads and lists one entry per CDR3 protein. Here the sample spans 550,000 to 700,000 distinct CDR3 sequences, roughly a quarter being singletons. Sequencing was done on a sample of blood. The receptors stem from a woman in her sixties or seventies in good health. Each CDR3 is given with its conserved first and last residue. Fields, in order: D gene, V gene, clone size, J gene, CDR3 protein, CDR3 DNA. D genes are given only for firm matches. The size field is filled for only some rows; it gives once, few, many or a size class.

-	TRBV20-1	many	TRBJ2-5	CSARDNQETQYF	TGCAGTGCTCGGGACAACCAAGAGACCCAGTACTTC
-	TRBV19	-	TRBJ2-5	CASSRPGQETQYF	TGTGCCAGTAGTCGTCCAGGTCAAGAGACCCAGTACTTC
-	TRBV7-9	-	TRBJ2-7	CASSFFDEQYF	TGTGCCAGCAGCTTTTTCGACGAGCAGTACTTC
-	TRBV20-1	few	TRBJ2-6	CSAKRLANVLTF	TGCAGTGCAAAGCGATTGGCCAACGTCCTGACTTTC
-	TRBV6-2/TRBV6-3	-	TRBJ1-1	CASSYGGSTTEAFF	TGTGCCAGCAGTTACGGGGGTTCGACCACTGAAGCTTTCTTT
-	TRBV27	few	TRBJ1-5	CASSLTVGGNQPQHF	TGTGCCAGCAGTCTCACAGTTGGAGGCAATCAGCCCCAGCATTTT
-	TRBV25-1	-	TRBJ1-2	CASSDSGRRNYGYTF	TGTGCCAGCAGTGATTCGGGACGGAGGAACTATGGCTACACCTTC
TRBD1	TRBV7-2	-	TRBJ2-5	CASNPTGVAETQYF	TGTGCCAGCAACCCAACAGGGGTTGCGGAGACCCAGTACTTC
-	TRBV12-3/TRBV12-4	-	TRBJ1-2	CASTLTGDGYTF	TGTGCCAGCACTTTAACAGGAGACGGCTACACCTTC
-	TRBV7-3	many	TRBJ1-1	CASSLTPRTEAFF	TGTGCCAGCAGCTTAACACCGAGGACTGAAGCTTTCTTT
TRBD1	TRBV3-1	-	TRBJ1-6	CASSWDRGTYSPLHF	TGTGCCAGCAGCTGGGACAGGGGAACCTACTCACCCCTCCACTTT
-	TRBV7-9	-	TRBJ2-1	CASSLDPMGFLFF	TGTGCCAGCAGCTTAGACCCCATGGGGTTTTTGTTCTTC
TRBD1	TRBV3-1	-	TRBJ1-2	CASRETGEDYGYTF	TGTGCCAGCCGGGAGACAGGGGAGGACTATGGCTACACCTTC
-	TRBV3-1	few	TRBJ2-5	CASSLRGGAAKGAQYF	TGTGCCAGCAGCCTTAGAGGTGGGGCGGCTAAGGGGGCCCAGTACTTC
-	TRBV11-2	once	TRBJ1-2	CASSPTTGYDYGYTF	TGTGCCAGCAGCCCAACGACAGGCTACGACTATGGCTACACCTTC
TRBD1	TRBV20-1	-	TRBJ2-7	CSAPNPGQGRYEQYF	TGCAGTGCTCCCAACCCGGGACAGGGAAGGTACGAGCAGTACTTC
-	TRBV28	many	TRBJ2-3	CASSFGSDTQYF	TGTGCCAGCAGTTTTGGTTCGGATACGCAGTATTTT
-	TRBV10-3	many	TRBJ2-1	CAISVGLHNEQFF	TGTGCCATCAGCGTGGGACTGCACAATGAGCAGTTCTTC
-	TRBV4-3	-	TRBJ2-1	CASSQAGNNEQFF	TGCGCCAGCAGCCAAGCGGGGAACAATGAGCAGTTCTTC
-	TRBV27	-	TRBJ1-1	CASSFFPGRANTEAFF	TGTGCCAGCAGTTTTTTCCCGGGACGGGCGAACACTGAAGCTTTCTTT
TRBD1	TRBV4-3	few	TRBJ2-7	CASSPLRGREQYF	TGCGCCAGCAGCCCCTTGAGGGGGCGCGAACAGTACTTC
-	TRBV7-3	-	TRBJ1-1	CASSSLMRGSGTEAFF	TGTGCCAGCAGCTCTTTGATGAGGGGCTCCGGCACTGAAGCTTTCTTT
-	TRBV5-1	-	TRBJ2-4	CASSLGGVQNIQYF	TGCGCCAGCAGCTTGGGAGGTGTGCAAAACATTCAGTACTTC
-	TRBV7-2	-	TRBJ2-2	CASSLGRGGELFF	TGTGCCAGCAGCTTAGGGCGGGGAGGGGAGCTGTTTTTT
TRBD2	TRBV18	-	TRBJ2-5	CASSTTSWETQYF	TGTGCCAGCTCAACGACTAGCTGGGAGACCCAGTACTTC
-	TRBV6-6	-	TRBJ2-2	CASSLRGLSGELFF	TGTGCCAGCAGCCTCAGGGGTTTGAGCGGGGAGCTGTTTTTT
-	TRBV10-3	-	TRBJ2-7	CAISRVKRGEQYF	TGTGCCATCAGCCGGGTTAAAAGGGGGGAGCAGTACTTC
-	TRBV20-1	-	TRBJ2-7	CSAREPQSYEQYF	TGCAGTGCTAGAGAACCGCAGTCCTACGAGCAGTACTTC
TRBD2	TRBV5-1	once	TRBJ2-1	CASSLGTSGDYNEQFF	TGCGCCAGCAGCTTGGGGACTAGCGGAGATTACAATGAGCAGTTCTTC
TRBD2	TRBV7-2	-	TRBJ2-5	CASSLGAAGVQETQYF	TGTGCCAGCAGCTTGGGGGCAGCGGGGGTCCAAGAGACCCAGTACTTC
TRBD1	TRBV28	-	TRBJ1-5	CASRLQGGHYSNQPQHF	TGTGCCAGCAGACTACAGGGGGGCCATTATAGCAATCAGCCCCAGCATTTT
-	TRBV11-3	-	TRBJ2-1	CASSSVGSVSYNEQFF	TGTGCCAGCAGCTCGGTAGGGTCAGTCTCCTACAATGAGCAGTTCTTC
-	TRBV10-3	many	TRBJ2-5	CAISDLPGSETQYF	TGTGCCATCAGTGATCTTCCCGGGTCAGAGACCCAGTACTTC
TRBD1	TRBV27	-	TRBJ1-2	CASGQGRSYGYTF	TGTGCCAGCGGACAGGGTAGGAGCTATGGCTACACCTTC
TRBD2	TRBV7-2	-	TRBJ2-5	CASSLGGLAGKETQYF	TGTGCCAGCAGCTTAGGGGGGCTAGCGGGGAAAGAGACCCAGTACTTC
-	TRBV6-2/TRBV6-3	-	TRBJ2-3	CASTNTDTQYF	TGTGCCAGCACGAATACAGATACGCAGTATTTT
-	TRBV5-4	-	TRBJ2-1	CASSEGVLPYNEQFF	TGTGCCAGCAGCGAGGGCGTCCTCCCGTACAATGAGCAGTTCTTC
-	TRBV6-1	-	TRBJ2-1	CASRVYTYNEQFF	TGTGCCAGCCGGGTTTACACCTACAATGAGCAGTTCTTC
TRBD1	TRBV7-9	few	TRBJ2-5	CASSSTGAETQYF	TGTGCCAGCAGCTCGACAGGGGCGGAGACCCAGTACTTC
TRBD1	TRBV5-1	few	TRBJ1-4	CASSLGGTGEEKLFF	TGCGCCAGCAGCTTGGGGGGGACAGGGGAAGAAAAACTGTTTTTT
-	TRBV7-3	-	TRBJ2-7	CASSLGPAGEQYF	TGTGCCAGCAGCTTAGGTCCGGCAGGCGAGCAGTACTTC